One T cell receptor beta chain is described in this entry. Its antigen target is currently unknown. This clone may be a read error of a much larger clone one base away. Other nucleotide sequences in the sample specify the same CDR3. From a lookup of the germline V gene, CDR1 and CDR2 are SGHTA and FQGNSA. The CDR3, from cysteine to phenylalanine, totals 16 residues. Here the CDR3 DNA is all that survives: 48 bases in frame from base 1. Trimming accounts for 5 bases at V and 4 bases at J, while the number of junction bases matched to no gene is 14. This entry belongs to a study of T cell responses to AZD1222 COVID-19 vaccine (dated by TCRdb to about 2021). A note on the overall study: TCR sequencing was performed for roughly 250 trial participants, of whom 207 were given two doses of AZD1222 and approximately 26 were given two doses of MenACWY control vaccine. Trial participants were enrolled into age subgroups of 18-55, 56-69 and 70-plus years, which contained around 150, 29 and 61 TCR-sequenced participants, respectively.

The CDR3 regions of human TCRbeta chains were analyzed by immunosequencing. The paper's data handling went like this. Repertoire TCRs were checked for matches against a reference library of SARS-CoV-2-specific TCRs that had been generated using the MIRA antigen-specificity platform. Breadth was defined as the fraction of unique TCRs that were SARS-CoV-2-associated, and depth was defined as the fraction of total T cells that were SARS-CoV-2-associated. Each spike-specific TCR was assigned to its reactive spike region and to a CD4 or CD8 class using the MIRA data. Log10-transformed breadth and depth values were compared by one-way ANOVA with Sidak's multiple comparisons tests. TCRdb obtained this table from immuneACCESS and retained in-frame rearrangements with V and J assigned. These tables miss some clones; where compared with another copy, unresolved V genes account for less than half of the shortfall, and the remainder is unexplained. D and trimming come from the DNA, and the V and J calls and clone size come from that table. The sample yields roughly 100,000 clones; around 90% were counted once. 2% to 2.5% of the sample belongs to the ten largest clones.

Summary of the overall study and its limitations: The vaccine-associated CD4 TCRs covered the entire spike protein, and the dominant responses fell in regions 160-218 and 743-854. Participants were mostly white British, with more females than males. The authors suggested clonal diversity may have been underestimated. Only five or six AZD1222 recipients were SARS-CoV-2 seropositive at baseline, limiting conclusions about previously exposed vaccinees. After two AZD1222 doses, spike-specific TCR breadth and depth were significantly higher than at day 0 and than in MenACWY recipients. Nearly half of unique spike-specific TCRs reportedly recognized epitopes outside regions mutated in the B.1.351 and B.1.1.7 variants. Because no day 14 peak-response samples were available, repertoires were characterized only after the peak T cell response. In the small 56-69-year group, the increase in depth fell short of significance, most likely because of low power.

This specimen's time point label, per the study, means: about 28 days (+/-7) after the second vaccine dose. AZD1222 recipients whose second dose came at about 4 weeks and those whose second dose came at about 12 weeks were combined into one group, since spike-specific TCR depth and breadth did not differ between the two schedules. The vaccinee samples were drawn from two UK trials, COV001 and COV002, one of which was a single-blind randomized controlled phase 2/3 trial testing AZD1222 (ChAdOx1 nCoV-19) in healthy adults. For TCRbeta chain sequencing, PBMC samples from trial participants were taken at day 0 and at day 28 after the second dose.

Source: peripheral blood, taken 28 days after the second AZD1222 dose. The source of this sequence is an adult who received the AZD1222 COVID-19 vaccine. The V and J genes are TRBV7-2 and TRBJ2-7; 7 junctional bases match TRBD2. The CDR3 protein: CASSISTSWETYEQYF. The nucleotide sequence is TGTGCCAGCAGCATCTCGACTAGCTGGGAAACGTACGAGCAGTACTTC. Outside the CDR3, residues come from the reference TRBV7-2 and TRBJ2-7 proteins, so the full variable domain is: GAGVSQSPSNKVTEKGKDVELRCDPISGHTALYWYRQSLGQGLEFLIYFQGNSAPDKSGLPSDRFSAERTGGSVSTLTIQRTQQEDSAVYLCASSISTSWETYEQYFGPGTRLTVT.